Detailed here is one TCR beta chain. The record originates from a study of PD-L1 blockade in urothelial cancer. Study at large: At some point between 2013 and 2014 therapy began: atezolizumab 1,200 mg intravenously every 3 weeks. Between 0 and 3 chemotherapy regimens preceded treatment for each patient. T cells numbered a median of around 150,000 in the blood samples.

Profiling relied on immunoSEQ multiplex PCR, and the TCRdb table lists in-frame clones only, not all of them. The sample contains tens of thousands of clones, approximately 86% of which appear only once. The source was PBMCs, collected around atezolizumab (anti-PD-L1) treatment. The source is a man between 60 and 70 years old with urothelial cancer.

The CDR3 region is CASSLDRDLGYTF. In DNA, the CDR3 is TGCGCCAGCAGCTTGGACAGGGATCTTGGCTACACCTTC. The V call is TRBV5-1, the J call TRBJ1-2; perhaps TRBD1 as D (6 bases). V was trimmed by 0 bases and J by 7 bases, leaving 10 bases between them. The CDR3 sequence is 13 residues long. The germline CDR1 and CDR2 sequences are SGHRS and YFSETQ.